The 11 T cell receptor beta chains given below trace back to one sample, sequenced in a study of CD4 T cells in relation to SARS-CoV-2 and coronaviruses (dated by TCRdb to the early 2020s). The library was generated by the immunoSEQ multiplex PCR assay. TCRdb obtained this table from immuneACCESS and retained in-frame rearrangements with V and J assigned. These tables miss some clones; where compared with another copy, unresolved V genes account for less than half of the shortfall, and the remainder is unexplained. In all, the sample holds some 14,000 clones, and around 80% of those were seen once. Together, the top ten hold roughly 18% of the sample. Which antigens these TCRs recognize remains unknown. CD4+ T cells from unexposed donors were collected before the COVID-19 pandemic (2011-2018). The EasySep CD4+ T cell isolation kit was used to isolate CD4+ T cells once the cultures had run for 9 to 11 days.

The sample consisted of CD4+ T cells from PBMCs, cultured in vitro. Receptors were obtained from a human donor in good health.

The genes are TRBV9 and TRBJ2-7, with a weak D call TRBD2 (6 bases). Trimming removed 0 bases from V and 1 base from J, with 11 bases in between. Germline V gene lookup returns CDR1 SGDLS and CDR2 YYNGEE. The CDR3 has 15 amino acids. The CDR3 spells CASSVGLATSYEQYF. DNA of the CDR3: TGTGCCAGCAGCGTAGGGCTAGCGACATCCTACGAGCAGTACTTC.

The CDR3 sequence: CASSLRDLNSPLHF. The CDR3, as DNA: TGTGCCAGCAGTCTACGGGACCTTAATTCACCCCTCCACTTT. The chain employs TRBV2 and TRBJ1-6; D perhaps matches TRBD1 (5 bases). V shed 5 bases and J shed 6 bases, with 11 bases lying between them. This CDR3 region has 14 residues. Germline-derived CDR1 and CDR2 are SNHLY and FYNNEI.

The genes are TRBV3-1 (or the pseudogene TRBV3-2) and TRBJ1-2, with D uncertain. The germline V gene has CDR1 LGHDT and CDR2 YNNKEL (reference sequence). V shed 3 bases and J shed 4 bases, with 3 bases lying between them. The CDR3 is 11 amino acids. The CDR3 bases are TGTGCCAGCAGCCAGGGCTATGGCTACACCTTC. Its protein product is CASSQGYGYTF.

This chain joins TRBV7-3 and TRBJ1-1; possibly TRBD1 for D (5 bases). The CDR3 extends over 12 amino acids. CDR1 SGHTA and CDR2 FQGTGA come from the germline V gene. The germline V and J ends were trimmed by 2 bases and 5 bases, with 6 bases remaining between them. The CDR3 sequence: CASSLGATEAFF. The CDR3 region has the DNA TGTGCCAGCAGCTTAGGGGCTACTGAAGCTTTCTTT.

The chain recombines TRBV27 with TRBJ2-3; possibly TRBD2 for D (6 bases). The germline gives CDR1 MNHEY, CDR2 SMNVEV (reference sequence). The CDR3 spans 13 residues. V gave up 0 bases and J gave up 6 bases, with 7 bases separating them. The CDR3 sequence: CASSLSEGDTQYF. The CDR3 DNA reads TGTGCCAGCAGTTTATCGGAGGGGGATACGCAGTATTTT.

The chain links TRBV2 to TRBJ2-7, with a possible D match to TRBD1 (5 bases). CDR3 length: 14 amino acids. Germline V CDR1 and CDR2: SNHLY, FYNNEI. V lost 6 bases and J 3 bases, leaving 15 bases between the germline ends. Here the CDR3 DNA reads TGTGCCAGCAGGGGCAGACAGCCTTACTACGAGCAGTACTTC. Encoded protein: CASRGRQPYYEQYF.

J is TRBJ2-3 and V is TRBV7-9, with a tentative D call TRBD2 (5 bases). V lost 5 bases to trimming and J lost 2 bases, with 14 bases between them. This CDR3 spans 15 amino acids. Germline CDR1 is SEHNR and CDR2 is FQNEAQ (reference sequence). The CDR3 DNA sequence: TGTGCCAGCAGCAACCGGGATCCCTCCACAGATACGCAGTATTTT. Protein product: CASSNRDPSTDTQYF.

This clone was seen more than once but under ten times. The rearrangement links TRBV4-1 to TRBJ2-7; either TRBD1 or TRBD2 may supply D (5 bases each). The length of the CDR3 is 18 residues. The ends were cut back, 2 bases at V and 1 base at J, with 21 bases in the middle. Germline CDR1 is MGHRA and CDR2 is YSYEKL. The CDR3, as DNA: TGCGCCAGCAGCCAAATGGAGCAGGGAGCGGTTGTGTCCTACGAGCAGTACTTC. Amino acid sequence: CASSQMEQGAVVSYEQYF.

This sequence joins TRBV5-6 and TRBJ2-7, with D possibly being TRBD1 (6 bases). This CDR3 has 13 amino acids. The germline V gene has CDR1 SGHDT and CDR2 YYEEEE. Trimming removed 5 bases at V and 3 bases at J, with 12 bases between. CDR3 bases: TGTGCCAGCAGATACACAGGGAGCTACGAGCAGTACTTC. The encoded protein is CASRYTGSYEQYF.

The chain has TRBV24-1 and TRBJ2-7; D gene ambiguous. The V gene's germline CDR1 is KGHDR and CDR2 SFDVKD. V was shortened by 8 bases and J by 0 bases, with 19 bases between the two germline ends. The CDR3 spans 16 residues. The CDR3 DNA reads TGTGCCACCAAAAAACTTGACCGGGCCCCCTCCTACGAGCAGTACTTC. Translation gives CATKKLDRAPSYEQYF.

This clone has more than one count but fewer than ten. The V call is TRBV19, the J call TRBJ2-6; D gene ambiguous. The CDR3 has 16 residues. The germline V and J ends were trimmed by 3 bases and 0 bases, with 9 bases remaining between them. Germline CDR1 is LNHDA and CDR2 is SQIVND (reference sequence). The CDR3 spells CASSIRVHSGANVLTF. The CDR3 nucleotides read TGTGCCAGTAGTATTCGGGTTCACTCTGGGGCCAACGTCCTGACTTTC.